The 30 T cell receptor beta chains listed next were all sequenced from one sample in a study of blood T cell repertoires in COVID-19. Measured with immunoSEQ multiplex PCR; TCRdb has only the in-frame clones, and not every one. This table has 150,000 or so clones, under 95% appearing once. Sample: peripheral blood. The receptors were gathered from a man aged 50-59 years with acute or convalescent COVID-19.

The V gene is TRBV19, the J gene TRBJ2-5; the D gene is possibly TRBD2 (6 bases). Germline V lookup: CDR1 LNHDA, CDR2 SQIVND (reference sequence). The CDR3 loop spans 15 amino acids. Trimming shortened V by 3 bases and J by 5 bases, and 16 bases separated the two germline ends. CDR3 sequence: CASSIAGTLGETQYF. The CDR3 DNA follows: TGTGCCAGTAGTATCGCCGGGACTTTAGGTGAGACCCAGTACTTC.

V usage is TRBV19 and J usage is TRBJ2-7; 7 nucleotides agree with TRBD2. Germline values: CDR1 LNHDA, CDR2 SQIVND (reference sequence). The CDR3 contains 16 residues. Losses at the gene ends were 5 bases for V and 6 bases for J; bases not matched to a gene: 16. The CDR3: CASSLTRGRASGEQYF. The CDR3 coding sequence is TGTGCCAGTAGTCTGACGCGGGGGAGGGCTTCGGGCGAGCAGTACTTC.

V and J are TRBV10-1 and TRBJ2-3; D gene unclear. The CDR3 is 12 residues long. V lost 6 bases and J 7 bases, leaving 11 bases between the germline ends. Germline V gene data show CDR1 as WNHNN and CDR2 as SYGVQD (reference sequence). The chain's CDR3 is CASSLSCNTQYF. In DNA form, the CDR3 reads TGCGCCAGCAGCCTTAGCTGTAATACGCAGTATTTT.

The chain links TRBV6-2 or TRBV6-3 to TRBJ1-5; possibly TRBD1 for D (6 bases). The CDR3 consists of 15 residues. With 2 bases removed from V and 4 bases from J, the gap between germline ends came to 12 bases. Germline V gene data show CDR1 as MNHEY and CDR2 as SVGEGT. The CDR3 protein is CASSYKGVGNQPQHF. The DNA of the CDR3 is TGTGCCAGCAGTTACAAGGGGGTTGGTAATCAGCCCCAGCATTTT.

The chain couples TRBV28 to TRBJ2-2; 8 positions agree with TRBD1. The trim removed 5 bases at V and 6 bases at J, leaving 11 bases unmatched. Germline assignment: CDR1 MDHEN and CDR2 SYDVKM. There are 16 residues in the CDR3. The CDR3 loop is CASSPRTGLHAGELFF. The CDR3 coding sequence is TGTGCCAGCAGTCCCCGGACAGGGCTCCACGCCGGGGAGCTGTTTTTT.

This clone was observed a handful of times. The chain couples TRBV7-3 to TRBJ2-1; TRBD1 agrees at 8 bases. The junction had 13 bases not matched to a gene; V was cut back by 5 bases and J by 10 bases. This CDR3 has 15 residues. The V gene's germline CDR1 is SGHTA and CDR2 FQGTGA. The CDR3 is CASSPRGQGVGEQFF. For the CDR3, the DNA is TGTGCCAGCAGCCCCAGGGGGCAGGGGGTAGGCGAGCAGTTCTTC.

The chain is built from TRBV7-3 and TRBJ1-2, with D possibly TRBD1 on 5 matching bases. The germline V gene has CDR1 SGHTA and CDR2 FQGTGA. Trimming shortened V by 1 base and J by 7 bases, and 13 bases separated the two germline ends. This CDR3 spans 14 amino acids. The CDR3 DNA sequence: TGTGCCAGCAGCTTAAAAGGGGCCCAGAGTGGCTACACCTTC. Its protein product is CASSLKGAQSGYTF.

This clone was seen only once. The chain recombines TRBV12-3 or TRBV12-4 with TRBJ1-1; TRBD1 is a possible D gene (6 bases). Trimming pared 2 bases from V and 7 bases from J, leaving 11 bases between. CDR3 length equals 13 residues. CDR3 DNA sequence: TGTGCCAGCAGTTTAAGGGGGACGGGTGAAGCTTTCTTT. Protein sequence: CASSLRGTGEAFF.

The genes are TRBV28 and TRBJ2-3; 11 bases match TRBD2. V was clipped by 4 bases and J by 0 bases; unmatched bases: 9. CDR3 size: 18 residues. Germline-derived CDR1 and CDR2 are MDHEN and SYDVKM. CDR3 DNA sequence: TGTGCCAGCAGTTCCCTCTTTAGCGGGGGGGCTAGCACAGATACGCAGTATTTT. Protein sequence: CASSSLFSGGASTDTQYF.

The V call is TRBV3-1 (or the pseudogene TRBV3-2), the J call TRBJ2-5; 7 bases line up with TRBD2. Looked up from germline, CDR1 is LGHDT and CDR2 is YNNKEL (reference sequence). The CDR3 is made up of 15 amino acids. After removal of 2 bases from V and 6 bases from J, the junction contained 9 bases not matched to a gene. The CDR3 bases are TGTGCCAGCAGCCAAATAGCGGGTTTAGAGAAGACCCAGTACTTC. It specifies CASSQIAGLEKTQYF.

The table lists this clone with a count of one. The chain carries TRBV28 and TRBJ2-1, with TRBD1 matching over 11 bases. Germline V CDR1 and CDR2: MDHEN, SYDVKM. V was pared by 11 bases and J by 5 bases, with 8 bases of the junction left unmatched. The CDR3 loop spans 14 amino acids. The CDR3 coding sequence is TGTGCCGCGCACCGGGACAGGGGGGACAATGAGCAGTTCTTC. Protein: CAAHRDRGDNEQFF.

This sequence joins TRBV30 and TRBJ2-7, with D maybe TRBD2 (5 bases). V gave up 0 bases and J gave up 2 bases, with 14 bases separating them. The CDR3 runs to 15 residues. Per germline, CDR1 GTSNPN and CDR2 SVGIG (reference sequence). CDR3: CAWSVGLATTYEQYF. The CDR3 DNA reads TGTGCCTGGAGTGTTGGGCTAGCTACAACCTACGAGCAGTACTTC.

The chain is built from TRBV5-1 and TRBJ1-4; 7 positions match TRBD1. CDR1 SGHRS and CDR2 YFSETQ come from the germline V gene. There are 16 residues in the CDR3. V lost 4 bases to trimming and J lost 2 bases; unmatched junction nucleotides: 8. The CDR3 DNA reads TGCGCCAGCAGCACGGGACAGAGGTCTACTAATGAAAAACTGTTTTTT. Translated, it gives CASSTGQRSTNEKLFF.

The chain links TRBV6-5 to TRBJ1-1; no reliable D call. V gave up 6 bases and J gave up 4 bases, with 15 bases separating them. The CDR3 contains 14 residues. In germline, CDR1 is MNHEY, CDR2 SVGAGI. The CDR3 is CASRDGPSGTEAFF. For the CDR3, the DNA is TGTGCCAGCAGGGATGGCCCATCGGGCACTGAAGCTTTCTTT.

The chain is built from TRBV7-2 and TRBJ1-2, with a weak D call TRBD1 (5 bases). CDR3 length: 13 residues. Germline CDR1 reads SGHTA; CDR2 reads FQGNSA. With 6 bases removed from V and 7 bases from J, the gap between germline ends came to 15 bases. CDR3 bases: TGTGCCAGCAGTGACAGTAATATCGGTGGCTACACCTTC. It translates to CASSDSNIGGYTF.

A note on this clone: This CDR3 is also generated by other DNA sequences in the sample. This chain joins TRBV24-1 and TRBJ2-3; 9 nucleotides line up with TRBD1. The V and J ends lost 8 bases and 3 bases, in that order; junction bases with no gene match: 2. There are 13 residues in the CDR3. CDR1 is KGHDR, CDR2 SFDVKD, per germline. Written as DNA, the CDR3 is TGTGCCACCATGGGACAGGGTACAGATACGCAGTATTTT. It yields the protein CATMGQGTDTQYF.

The genes are TRBV6-5 and TRBJ1-5; 7 positions agree with TRBD1. Losses at the gene ends were 5 bases for V and 6 bases for J; bases not matched to a gene: 7. The germline V gene encodes CDR1 MNHEY and CDR2 SVGAGI. The CDR3 length is 14 residues. The CDR3 loop is CASSPTGLGQPQHF. As DNA, the CDR3 is TGTGCCAGCAGTCCGACAGGGCTGGGTCAGCCCCAGCATTTT.

The V gene is TRBV4-1, the J gene TRBJ1-4, with TRBD1 as a possible D gene (5 bases). The germline V gene has CDR1 MGHRA and CDR2 YSYEKL. The CDR3 totals 14 residues. Deletions cut 1 base from V and 8 bases from J, with 11 bases between. CDR3 in amino acids: CASSQGQFGEKLFF. The CDR3 region has the DNA TGCGCCAGCAGCCAAGGACAGTTTGGGGAAAAACTGTTTTTT.

V gene TRBV4-1 combines with J gene TRBJ2-1, with 13 positions matching TRBD2. The CDR3 loop spans 17 amino acids. V was clipped by 3 bases and J by 6 bases; unmatched bases: 8. Germline V gives CDR1 MGHRA, CDR2 YSYEKL. The DNA of the CDR3 is TGCGCCAGCAGCCAGGGCTCCCGGACTAGCGGGAGCAATGAGCAGTTCTTC. Translated: CASSQGSRTSGSNEQFF.

The rearrangement links TRBV5-1 to TRBJ1-6, with TRBD1 as a possible D gene (5 bases). V shed 0 bases and J shed 10 bases, with 11 bases lying between them. The CDR3 extends over 14 amino acids. Germline CDR1 and CDR2: SGHRS and YFSETQ. CDR3 nucleotides: TGCGCCAGCAGCTTGGAGTGGACAAAATCACCCCTCCACTTT. This sequence encodes CASSLEWTKSPLHF. Full variable domain (outside the CDR3, taken from reference TRBV5-1 and TRBJ1-6): KAGVTQTPRYLIKTRGQQVTLSCSPISGHRSVSWYQQTPGQGLQFLFEYFSETQRNKGNFPGRFSGRQFSNSRSEMNVSTLELGDSALYLCASSLEWTKSPLHFGNGTRLTVT.

This chain connects TRBV9 to TRBJ2-7, with D tentatively TRBD1 (6 bases). CDR3 length equals 15 residues. Germline V gives CDR1 SGDLS, CDR2 YYNGEE. The germline V and J ends were trimmed by 0 bases and 3 bases, with 13 bases remaining between them. In DNA, the CDR3 is TGTGCCAGCAGCGTAGCAGGACAGATCCACTACGAGCAGTACTTC. Encoded protein: CASSVAGQIHYEQYF.

V and J are TRBV4-1 and TRBJ1-5; 8 bases match TRBD1. There are 16 residues in the CDR3. With 2 bases clipped from V and 7 bases from J, the junction kept 10 bases outside the gene matches. Germline V gene data show CDR1 as MGHRA and CDR2 as YSYEKL. The CDR3 is CASSQMSQGASQPQHF. In nucleotides, the CDR3 is TGCGCCAGCAGCCAAATGAGTCAGGGGGCAAGCCAGCCCCAGCATTTT.

V is TRBV18 and J is TRBJ1-4, with D unresolved. Trimming pared 3 bases from V and 8 bases from J, leaving 10 bases between. Germline V gives CDR1 KGHSH, CDR2 LQKENI. The CDR3 loop spans 13 amino acids. The CDR3 loop reads CASSPDQREKLFF. CDR3 in DNA: TGTGCCAGCTCACCTGACCAGAGGGAAAAACTGTTTTTT.

The V gene is TRBV19, the J gene TRBJ2-1; D might be TRBD1 (6 bases). CDR3 size: 13 residues. The germline V gene has CDR1 LNHDA and CDR2 SQIVND (reference sequence). Trimming took 4 bases from V and 6 from J, leaving 10 bases between them. The DNA of the CDR3 is TGTGCCAGTAGTACGCAGGGGTCCAATGAGCAGTTCTTC. It translates to CASSTQGSNEQFF.

The chain couples TRBV27 to TRBJ1-5; TRBD1 agrees at 11 bases. The germline gives CDR1 MNHEY, CDR2 SMNVEV (reference sequence). V lost 6 bases, J lost 5 bases, and 6 bases stayed unmatched. The CDR3 has 15 residues. CDR3 nucleotides: TGTGCCAGCAGCCACGGACAGGGGGCTTATCAGCCCCAGCATTTT. Protein: CASSHGQGAYQPQHF.

The chain links TRBV5-1 to TRBJ1-3; no clear D gene. V lost 0 bases and J lost 8, with 9 bases in between. The CDR3 has 13 amino acids. Germline CDR1 SGHRS, CDR2 YFSETQ. CDR3 residues: CASSLGGGDTIYF. The CDR3 bases are TGCGCCAGCAGCTTGGGCGGCGGAGACACCATATATTTT. Full variable domain (remainder filled in from reference TRBV5-1 and TRBJ1-3): KAGVTQTPRYLIKTRGQQVTLSCSPISGHRSVSWYQQTPGQGLQFLFEYFSETQRNKGNFPGRFSGRQFSNSRSEMNVSTLELGDSALYLCASSLGGGDTIYFGEGSWLTVV.

The J gene is TRBJ2-5, the V gene TRBV5-4; 13 bases map to TRBD2. Germline trimming cut 5 bases from V and 5 bases from J; bases unmatched to any gene: 6. This CDR3 has 15 residues. The germline V gene has CDR1 SGHNT and CDR2 YYREEE (reference sequence). CDR3 sequence (DNA): TGTGCCAGCAGGAAAATGGGACTAGCGGGGGAGACCCAGTACTTC. Encoded protein: CASRKMGLAGETQYF.

The chain combines TRBV9 with TRBJ2-1, with 15 bases matching TRBD2. The germline CDR1 and CDR2 sequences are SGDLS and YYNGEE. V dropped 3 bases and J dropped 9; count of bases not matched to a gene: 7. The CDR3 runs 16 residues. The CDR3 here is CASSGTSGRGVSEQFF. The CDR3 DNA sequence: TGTGCCAGCAGCGGGACTAGCGGGAGGGGAGTCAGTGAGCAGTTCTTC.

CDR3 sequence: CASTAGISTDTQYF. Here the CDR3 DNA reads TGTGCCAGCACTGCGGGGATTAGCACAGATACGCAGTATTTT. The chain employs TRBV2 and TRBJ2-3; a weak D match, TRBD2 (6 bases). Germline V CDR1 and CDR2: SNHLY, FYNNEI. Trimming removed 7 bases at V and 0 bases at J, with 11 bases between. The length of the CDR3 is 14 residues.

This chain joins TRBV6-6 and TRBJ2-3, with 11 bases lining up with TRBD2. Unmatched junction bases numbered 5, after V lost 6 bases and J lost 6 bases. Germline CDR1 reads MNHNY; CDR2 reads SVGAGI (reference sequence). The CDR3 spans 14 residues. This CDR3 is CASRLSGRVDTQYF. As DNA, the CDR3 is TGTGCCAGCAGGCTTAGCGGGAGGGTCGATACGCAGTATTTT.